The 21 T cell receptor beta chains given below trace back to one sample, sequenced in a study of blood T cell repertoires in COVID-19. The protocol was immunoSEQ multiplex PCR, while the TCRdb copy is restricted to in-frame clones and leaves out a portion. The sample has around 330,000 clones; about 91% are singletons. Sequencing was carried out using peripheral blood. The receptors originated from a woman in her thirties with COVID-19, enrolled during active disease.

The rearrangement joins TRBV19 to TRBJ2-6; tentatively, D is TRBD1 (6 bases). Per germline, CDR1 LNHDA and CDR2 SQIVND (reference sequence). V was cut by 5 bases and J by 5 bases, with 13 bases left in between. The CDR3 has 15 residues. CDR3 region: CASSGGSVRANVLTF. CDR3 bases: TGTGCCAGTAGTGGGGGCTCGGTCCGGGCCAACGTCCTGACTTTC.

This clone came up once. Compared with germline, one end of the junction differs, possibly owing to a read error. In DNA form, the CDR3 reads TGTGCCAGCAGGAATAGCGGGGGGGCGCTCTTC. It encodes CASRNSGGALF. This chain joins TRBV6-5 and TRBJ2-1; 11 bases are shared with TRBD2. The CDR3 length is 11 residues. Germline V gene data show CDR1 as MNHEY and CDR2 as SVGAGI.

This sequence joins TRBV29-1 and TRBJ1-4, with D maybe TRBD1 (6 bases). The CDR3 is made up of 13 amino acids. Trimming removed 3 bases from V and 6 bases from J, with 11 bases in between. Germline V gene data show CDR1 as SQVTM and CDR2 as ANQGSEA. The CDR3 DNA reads TGCAGCGTTGAGACAGGTTTTGATGAAAAACTGTTTTTT. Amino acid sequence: CSVETGFDEKLFF.

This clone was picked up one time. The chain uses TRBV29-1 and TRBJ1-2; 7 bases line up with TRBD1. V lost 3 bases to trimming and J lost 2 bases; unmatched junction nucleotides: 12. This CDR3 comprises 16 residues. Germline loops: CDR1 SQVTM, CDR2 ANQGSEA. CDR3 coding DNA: TGCAGCGTTGAGTGGTTGCTGACAGGGATAAACTATGGCTACACCTTC. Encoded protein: CSVEWLLTGINYGYTF.

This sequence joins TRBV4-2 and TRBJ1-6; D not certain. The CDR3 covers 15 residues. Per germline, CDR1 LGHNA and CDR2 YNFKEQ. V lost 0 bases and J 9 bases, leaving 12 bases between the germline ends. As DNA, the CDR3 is TGTGCCAGCAGCCAAGATCAGGCAGTCTTTTCACCCCTCCACTTT. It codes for CASSQDQAVFSPLHF.

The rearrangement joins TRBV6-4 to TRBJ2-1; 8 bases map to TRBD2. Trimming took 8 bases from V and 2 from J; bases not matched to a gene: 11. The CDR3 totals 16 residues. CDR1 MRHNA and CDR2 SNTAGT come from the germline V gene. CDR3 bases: TGTGCCAGCCTAAGGCGAGCGGGGGCCACCTACAATGAGCAGTTCTTC. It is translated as CASLRRAGATYNEQFF.

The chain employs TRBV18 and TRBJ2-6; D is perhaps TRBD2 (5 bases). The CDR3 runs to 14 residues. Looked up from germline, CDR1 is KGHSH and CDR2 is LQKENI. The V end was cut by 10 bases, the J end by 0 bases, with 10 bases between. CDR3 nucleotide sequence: TGTGCCACCCGCAGCGGCTCTGGGGCCAACGTCCTGACTTTC. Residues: CATRSGSGANVLTF.

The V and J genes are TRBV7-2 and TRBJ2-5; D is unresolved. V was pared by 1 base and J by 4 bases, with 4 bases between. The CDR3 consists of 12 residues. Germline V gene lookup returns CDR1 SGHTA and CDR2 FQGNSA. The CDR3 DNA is TGTGCCAGCAGCTTAGTAGTAGAGACCCAGTACTTC. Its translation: CASSLVVETQYF.

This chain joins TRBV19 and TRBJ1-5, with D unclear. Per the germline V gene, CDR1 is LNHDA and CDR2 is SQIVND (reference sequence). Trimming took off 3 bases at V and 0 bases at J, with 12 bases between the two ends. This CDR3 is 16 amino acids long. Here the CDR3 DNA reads TGTGCCAGTAGTATCTATGACACTTATAGCAATCAGCCCCAGCATTTT. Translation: CASSIYDTYSNQPQHF.

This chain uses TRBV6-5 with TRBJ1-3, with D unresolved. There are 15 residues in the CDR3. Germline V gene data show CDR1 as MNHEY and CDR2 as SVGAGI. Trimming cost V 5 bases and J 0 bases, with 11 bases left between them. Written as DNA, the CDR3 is TGTGCCAGCAGTACATGGAGGGCCTCTGGAAACACCATATATTTT. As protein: CASSTWRASGNTIYF.

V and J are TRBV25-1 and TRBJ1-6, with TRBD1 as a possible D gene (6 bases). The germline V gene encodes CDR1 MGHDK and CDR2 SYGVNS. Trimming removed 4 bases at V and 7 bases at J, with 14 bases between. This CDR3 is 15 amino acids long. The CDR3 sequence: CASSVTGTPNSPLHF. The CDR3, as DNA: TGTGCCAGCAGTGTCACCGGGACACCGAATTCACCCCTCCACTTT.

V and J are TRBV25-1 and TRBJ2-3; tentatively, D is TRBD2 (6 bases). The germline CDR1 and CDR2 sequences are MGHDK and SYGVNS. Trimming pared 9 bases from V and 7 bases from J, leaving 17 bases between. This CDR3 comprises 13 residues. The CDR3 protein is CASGRGGANTQYF. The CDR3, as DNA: TGTGCCAGTGGTCGCGGCGGGGCAAATACGCAGTATTTT.

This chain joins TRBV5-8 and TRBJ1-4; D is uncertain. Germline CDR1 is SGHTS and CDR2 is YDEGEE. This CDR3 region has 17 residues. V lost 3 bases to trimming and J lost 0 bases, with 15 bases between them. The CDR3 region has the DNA TGTGCCAGCAGCTCACGCGGCCGTGCAGCAACTAATGAAAAACTGTTTTTT. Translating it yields CASSSRGRAATNEKLFF.

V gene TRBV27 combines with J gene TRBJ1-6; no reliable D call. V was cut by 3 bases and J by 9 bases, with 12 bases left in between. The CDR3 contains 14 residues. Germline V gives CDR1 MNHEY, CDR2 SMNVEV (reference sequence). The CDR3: CASSFLGSVSPLHF. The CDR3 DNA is TGTGCCAGCAGTTTTTTGGGGAGCGTTTCACCCCTCCACTTT.

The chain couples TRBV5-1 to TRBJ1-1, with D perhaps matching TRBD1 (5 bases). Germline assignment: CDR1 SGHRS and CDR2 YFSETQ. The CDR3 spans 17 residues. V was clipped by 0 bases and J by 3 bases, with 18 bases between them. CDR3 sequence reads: CASSLGLGAGMDTEAFF. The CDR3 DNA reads TGCGCCAGCAGCTTGGGCCTAGGGGCGGGGATGGACACTGAAGCTTTCTTT.

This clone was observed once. The CDR3 reads CASSEAAGTGTYEQYF. In DNA form, the CDR3 reads TGTGCCAGCAGTGAGGCTGCCGGGACAGGTACTTACGAGCAGTACTTC. The chain couples TRBV6-1 to TRBJ2-7; 8 bases map to TRBD1. The V and J ends lost 3 bases and 4 bases, in that order; junction bases with no gene match: 11. The CDR3 contains 16 residues. Per germline, CDR1 MNHNS and CDR2 SASEGT.

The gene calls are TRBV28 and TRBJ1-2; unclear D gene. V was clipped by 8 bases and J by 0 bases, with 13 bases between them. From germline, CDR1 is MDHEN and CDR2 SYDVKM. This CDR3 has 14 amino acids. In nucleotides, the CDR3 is TGTGCCAGCTACCCAGCCCTAGCTAACTATGGCTACACCTTC. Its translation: CASYPALANYGYTF.

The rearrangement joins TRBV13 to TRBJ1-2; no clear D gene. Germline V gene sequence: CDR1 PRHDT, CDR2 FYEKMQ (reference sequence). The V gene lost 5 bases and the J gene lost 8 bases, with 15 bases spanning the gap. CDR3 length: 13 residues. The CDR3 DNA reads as TGTGCCAGCAGCCTCCCGACCTTGGGCGGCTACACCTTC. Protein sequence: CASSLPTLGGYTF.

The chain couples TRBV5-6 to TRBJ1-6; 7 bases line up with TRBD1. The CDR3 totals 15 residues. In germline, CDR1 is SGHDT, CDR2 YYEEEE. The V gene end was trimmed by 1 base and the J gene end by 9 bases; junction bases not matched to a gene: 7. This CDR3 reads CASSLRGQGTSPLHF. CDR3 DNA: TGTGCCAGCAGCTTGAGGGGGCAGGGGACTTCACCCCTCCACTTT.

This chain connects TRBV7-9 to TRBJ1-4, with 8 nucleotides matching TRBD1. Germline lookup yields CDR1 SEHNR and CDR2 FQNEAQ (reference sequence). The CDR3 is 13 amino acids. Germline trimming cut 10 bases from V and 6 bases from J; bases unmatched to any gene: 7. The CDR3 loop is CATNGQGDEKLFF. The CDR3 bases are TGTGCCACAAATGGACAGGGCGATGAAAAACTGTTTTTT. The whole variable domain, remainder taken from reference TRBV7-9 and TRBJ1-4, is DTGVSQNPRHKITKRGQNVTFRCDPISEHNRLYWYRQTLGQGPEFLTYFQNEAQLEKSRLLSDRFSAERPKGSFSTLEIQRTEQGDSAMYLCATNGQGDEKLFFGSGTQLSVL.

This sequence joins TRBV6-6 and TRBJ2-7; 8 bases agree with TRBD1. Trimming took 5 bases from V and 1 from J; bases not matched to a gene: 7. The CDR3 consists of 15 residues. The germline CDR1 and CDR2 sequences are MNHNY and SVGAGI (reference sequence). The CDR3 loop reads CASSPRTGRSYEQYF. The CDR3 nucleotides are TGTGCCAGCAGTCCCCGGACAGGGAGATCCTACGAGCAGTACTTC.